This T cell receptor (beta chain) was sequenced during a study of identical twins' blood T cells. MiXCR, run by TCRdb on the 5' RACE reads, gives a single entry per CDR3 protein. The profile shows hundreds of thousands of distinct CDR3 sequences, over 25% of them singletons. This clonotype was seen a few times. The CDR3 extends over 16 amino acids. The source is a woman aged 18 to 55 in good health. The sequencing sample was made of PBMCs. The V and J genes are TRBV21-1 and TRBJ1-1; the table gives TRBD1 as D, unverified against the DNA. TRBV21-1 represents a pseudogene. The CDR3 DNA reads TGTGCCAGCAGCAAAGCGCAAACGAGGGGCGGAACTGAAGCTTTCTTT. It is translated as CASSKAQTRGGTEAFF.